This TCR beta chain originates from a study of T cell repertoires in cytomegalovirus infection. Whole-study context: Selected CMV epitopes included recently identified HLA-C-restricted ones as well as well-studied HLA-B-restricted ones. From public TCR beta signatures came an indication of both CMV infection and matching HLA type.

TCRdb itself ran the reads through MiXCR, one entry per CDR3 protein. The data contain some 700,000 distinct CDR3 sequences, around 31% of them singletons. Regarding this clonotype: Its antigen is not known.

The study, taken as a whole, reports: Carriage of CMV together with the relevant HLA was identifiable through cumulative public TCR beta family frequency.

The ends were cut back, 3 bases at V and 7 bases at J, with 15 bases in the middle. The CDR3 length is 14 residues. The source of this sequence is a human donor in good health (CMV status not recorded). Some clones in this sample may be carry-over from other donors' samples. The specimen comprised cultured PBMCs, sampled from culture after CMV antigen stimulation. The chain is built from TRBV12-3 or TRBV12-4 and TRBJ1-2; D is uncertain. The CDR3 DNA reads as TGTGCCAGCAGTTTGGGTGGCGGTAGCACTGGCTACACCTTC. It encodes CASSLGGGSTGYTF.